The following is a T cell receptor (beta chain) sequence with its context. The CDR3 covers 15 residues. The V gene's germline CDR1 is SGHTA and CDR2 FQGNSA. Between the trimmed V and J ends, which lost 5 bases and 14 bases, there was a span of 27 bases. This sample was included in a study of blood T cell repertoires in COVID-19. Study details: Acute-phase and convalescent COVID-19 samples originated in the United States, Italy and Spain. T cells, B-cell-depleted T cells, or PBMCs supplied cDNA or gDNA.

In the original workflow: Amplification with reference gene primers provided the estimates of nucleated cell counts. Assay used: immunoSEQ multiplex PCR; TCRdb lists only in-frame clones, some missing. That table is the source of V, J and clone size, and D and trimming were worked out from the DNA. The sample contains about 140,000 clones, 85% of which appear only once. The rearrangement links TRBV7-2 to TRBJ1-2, with D tentatively TRBD1 (6 bases). Sample: peripheral blood. This TCR was recovered from a human donor with acute or convalescent COVID-19. The donor label of this sample is uncertain. CDR3 protein: CASSTTGQLRALRTF. As DNA, the CDR3 is TGTGCCAGCAGCACGACAGGACAGCTCCGAGCTCTTAGAACCTTC.